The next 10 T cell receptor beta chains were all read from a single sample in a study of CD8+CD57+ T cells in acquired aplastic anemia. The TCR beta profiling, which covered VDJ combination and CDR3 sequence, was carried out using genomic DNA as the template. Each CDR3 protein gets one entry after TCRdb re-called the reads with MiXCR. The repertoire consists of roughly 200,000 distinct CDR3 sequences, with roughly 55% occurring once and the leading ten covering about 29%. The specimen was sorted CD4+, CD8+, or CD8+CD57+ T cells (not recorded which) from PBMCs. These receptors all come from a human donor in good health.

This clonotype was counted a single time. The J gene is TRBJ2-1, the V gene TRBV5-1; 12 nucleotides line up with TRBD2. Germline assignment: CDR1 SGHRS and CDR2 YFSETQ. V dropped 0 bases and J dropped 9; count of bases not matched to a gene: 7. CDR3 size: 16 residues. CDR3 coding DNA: TGCGCCAGCAGCTTGGGCCTAGCGGGGGGGCGGATTGAGCAGTTCTTC. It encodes CASSLGLAGGRIEQFF.

The CDR3 nucleotides read TGTGCCAGCAGTCAAGCCTTGGGCTATGGCTACACCTTC. It encodes CASSQALGYGYTF. The V gene is TRBV7-3, the J gene TRBJ1-2; D is uncertain. CDR3 length: 13 residues. Germline loops: CDR1 SGHTA, CDR2 FQGTGA. The germline V and J ends were trimmed by 6 bases and 4 bases, with 12 bases remaining between them.

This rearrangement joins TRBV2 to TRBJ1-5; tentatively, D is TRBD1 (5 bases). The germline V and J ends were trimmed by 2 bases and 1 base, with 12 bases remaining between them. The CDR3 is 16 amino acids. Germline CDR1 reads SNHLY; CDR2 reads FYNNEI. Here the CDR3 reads CASSEWGRESNQPQHF. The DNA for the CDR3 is TGTGCCAGCAGTGAATGGGGCAGGGAAAGCAATCAGCCCCAGCATTTT.

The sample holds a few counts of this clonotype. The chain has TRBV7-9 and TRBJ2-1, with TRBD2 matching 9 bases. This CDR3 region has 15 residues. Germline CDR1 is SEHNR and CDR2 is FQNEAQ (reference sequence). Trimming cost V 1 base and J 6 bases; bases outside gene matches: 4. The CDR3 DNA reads TGTGCCAGCAGCTTAGGAGCTAGCGGGGTCAATGAGCAGTTCTTC. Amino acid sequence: CASSLGASGVNEQFF.

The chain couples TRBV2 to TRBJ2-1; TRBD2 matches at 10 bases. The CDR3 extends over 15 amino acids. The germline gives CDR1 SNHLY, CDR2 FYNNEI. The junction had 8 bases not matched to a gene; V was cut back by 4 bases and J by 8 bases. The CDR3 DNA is TGTGCCAGCAGTGTTCAAGCGGGGGGGCCATATGAGCAGTTCTTC. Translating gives CASSVQAGGPYEQFF.

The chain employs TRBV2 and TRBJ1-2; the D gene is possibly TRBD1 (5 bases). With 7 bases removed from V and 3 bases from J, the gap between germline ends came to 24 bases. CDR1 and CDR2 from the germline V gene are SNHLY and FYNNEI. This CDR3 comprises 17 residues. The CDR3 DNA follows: TGTGCCAGCATTCCATCGCGAAGGGGCCCCAACTACTATGGCTACACCTTC. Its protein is CASIPSRRGPNYYGYTF. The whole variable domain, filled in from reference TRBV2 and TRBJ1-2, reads EPEVTQTPSHQVTQMGQEVILRCVPISNHLYFYWYRQILGQKVEFLVSFYNNEISEKSEIFDDQFSVERPDGSNFTLKIRSTKLEDSAMYFCASIPSRRGPNYYGYTFGSGTRLTVV.

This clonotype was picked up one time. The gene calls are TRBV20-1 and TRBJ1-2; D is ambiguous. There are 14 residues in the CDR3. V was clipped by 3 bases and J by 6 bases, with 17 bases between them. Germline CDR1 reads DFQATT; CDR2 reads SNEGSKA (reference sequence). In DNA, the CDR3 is TGCAGTGCTAGGGAAAGCGGGGTGGGCAATGGCTACACCTTC. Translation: CSARESGVGNGYTF.

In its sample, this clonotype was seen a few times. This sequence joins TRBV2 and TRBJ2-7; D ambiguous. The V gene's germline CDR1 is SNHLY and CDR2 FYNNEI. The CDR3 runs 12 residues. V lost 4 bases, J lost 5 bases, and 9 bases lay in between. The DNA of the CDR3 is TGTGCCAGCAGTGTGGGTGAGAACGAGCAGTACTTC. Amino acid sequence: CASSVGENEQYF.

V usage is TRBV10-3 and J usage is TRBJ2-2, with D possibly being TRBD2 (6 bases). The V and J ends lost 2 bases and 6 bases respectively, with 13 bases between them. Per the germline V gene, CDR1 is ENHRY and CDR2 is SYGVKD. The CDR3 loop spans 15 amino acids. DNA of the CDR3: TGTGCCATCAGTGAGCCGGGAGTTAGCCCCGGGGAGCTGTTTTTT. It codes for CAISEPGVSPGELFF.

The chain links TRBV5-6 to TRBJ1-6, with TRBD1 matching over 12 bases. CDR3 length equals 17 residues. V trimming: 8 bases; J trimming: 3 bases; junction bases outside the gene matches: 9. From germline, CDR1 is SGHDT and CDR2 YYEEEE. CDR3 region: CASSLGQGANYNSPLHF. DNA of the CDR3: TGTGCCAGTTCTCTGGGACAGGGGGCGAACTATAATTCACCCCTCCACTTT.